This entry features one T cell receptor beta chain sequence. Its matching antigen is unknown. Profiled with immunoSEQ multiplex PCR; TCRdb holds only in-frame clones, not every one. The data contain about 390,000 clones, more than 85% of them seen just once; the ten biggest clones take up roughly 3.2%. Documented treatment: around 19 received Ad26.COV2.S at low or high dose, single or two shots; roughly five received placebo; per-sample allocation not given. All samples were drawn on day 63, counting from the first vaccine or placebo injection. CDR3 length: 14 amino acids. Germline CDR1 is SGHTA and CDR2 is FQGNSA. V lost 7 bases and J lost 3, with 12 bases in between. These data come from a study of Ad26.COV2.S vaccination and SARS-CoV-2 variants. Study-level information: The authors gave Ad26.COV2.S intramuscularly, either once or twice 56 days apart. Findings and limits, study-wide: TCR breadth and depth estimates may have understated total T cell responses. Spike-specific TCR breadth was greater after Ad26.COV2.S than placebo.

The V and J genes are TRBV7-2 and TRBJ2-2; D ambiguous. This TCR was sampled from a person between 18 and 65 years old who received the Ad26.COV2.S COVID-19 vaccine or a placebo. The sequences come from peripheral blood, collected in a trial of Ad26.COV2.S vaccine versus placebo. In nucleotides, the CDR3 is TGTGCCAGCATCTCCCGTCGGGACACCGGGGAGCTGTTTTTT. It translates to CASISRRDTGELFF.